This TCR beta chain was observed in a study of T cells expressing NK-cell markers. About the study: Cells sorted as CD3+CD56+NKG2C+, CD3+CD56+NKG2C- and CD3+CD56-NKG2C+ T cells supplied the TCR beta repertoires. The eight sequenced donors comprised seven who were HCMV-seropositive and one who was seronegative. General study findings and limits: The share of CD8+ T cells held by dominant NKG2C+ clonotypes was about 1.0-8% in more than 5 donors. The CD3+CD56-NKG2C+ fraction of several donors was likewise dominated by these clonotypes.

Note on this clonotype: What it binds is not known.

TCRdb reworked the 5' RACE reads into one entry per CDR3 protein, no DNA. In all, the sample yields approximately 460,000 distinct CDR3 sequences. The material sequenced was blood T cells: a sorted CD56 or NKG2C T cell subset, CD4+ or CD8+ T cells, or bulk PBMC T cells (not recorded which). This sequence originates from a woman aged 18 to 69 in good health.

CDR3 amino acids: CASSRDSTTGELFF. The rearrangement uses TRBV28 and TRBJ2-2; the D call from TCRdb, TRBD1, cannot be confirmed without DNA. CDR3 length equals 14 residues. Germline-derived CDR1 and CDR2 are MDHEN and SYDVKM.